This T cell receptor (beta chain) was sequenced for a study of blood T cell repertoires in COVID-19. For the study at large: The cDNA or gDNA used as material had been derived from T cells, B-cell-depleted T cells, or PBMCs.

The method was immunoSEQ multiplex PCR; TCRdb's version includes in-frame clones alone and lacks a portion of them. The table shows roughly 150,000 clones, with approximately 80% occurring only once. Ages ranged from about 18 to 100 years, with residence in 24 US areas. The germline V gene has CDR1 SGHNT and CDR2 YENEEA. This CDR3 has 15 residues. The V segment lost 5 bases and the J segment 1 base; nucleotides outside the gene matches: 6. This sequence was found in a man between 65 and 80 years old who had been exposed to COVID-19. Sequenced material: PBMCs or T cells enriched from blood (not recorded which). This sequence joins TRBV11-3 and TRBJ2-5; 8 nucleotides line up with TRBD1. CDR3 sequence (DNA): TGTGCCAGCAGCACCAGACAGGGGCCCCAAGAGACCCAGTACTTC. It specifies CASSTRQGPQETQYF. The variable domain in full, with the rest retrieved from reference TRBV11-3 and TRBJ2-5, is EAGVVQSPRYKIIEKKQPVAFWCNPISGHNTLYWYLQNLGQGPELLIRYENEEAVDDSQLPKDRFSAERLKGVDSTLKIQPAELGDSAVYLCASSTRQGPQETQYFGPGTRLLVL.